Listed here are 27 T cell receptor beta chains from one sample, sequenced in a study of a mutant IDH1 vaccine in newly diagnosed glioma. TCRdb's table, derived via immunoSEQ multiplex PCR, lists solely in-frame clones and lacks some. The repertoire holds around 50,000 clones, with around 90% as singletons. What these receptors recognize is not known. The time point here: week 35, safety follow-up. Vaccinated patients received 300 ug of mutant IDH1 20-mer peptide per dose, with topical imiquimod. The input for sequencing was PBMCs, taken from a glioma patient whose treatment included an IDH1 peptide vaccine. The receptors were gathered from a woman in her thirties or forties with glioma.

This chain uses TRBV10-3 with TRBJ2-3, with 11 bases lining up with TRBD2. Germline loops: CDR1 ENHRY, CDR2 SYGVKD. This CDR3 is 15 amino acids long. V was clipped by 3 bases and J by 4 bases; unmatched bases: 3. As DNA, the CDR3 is TGTGCCATCAGTGATGTTAGCGGGAGGGCAGATACGCAGTATTTT. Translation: CAISDVSGRADTQYF.

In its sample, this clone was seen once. CDR3 residues: CASSSQDLRREYF. CDR3 nucleotide sequence: TGTGCCAGCAGTTCACAGGATCTCAGACGAGAGTACTTC. The J gene is TRBJ2-7, the V gene TRBV27; D is perhaps TRBD1 (5 bases). This CDR3 spans 13 amino acids. From germline, CDR1 is MNHEY and CDR2 SMNVEV (reference sequence). With 4 bases removed from V and 11 bases from J, the gap between germline ends came to 18 bases.

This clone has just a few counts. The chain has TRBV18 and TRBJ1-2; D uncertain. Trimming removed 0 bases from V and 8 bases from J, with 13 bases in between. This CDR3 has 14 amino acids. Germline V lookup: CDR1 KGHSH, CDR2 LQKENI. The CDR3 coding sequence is TGTGCCAGCTCACCACCAACAACAGTCCAAGGCTACACCTTC. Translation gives CASSPPTTVQGYTF.

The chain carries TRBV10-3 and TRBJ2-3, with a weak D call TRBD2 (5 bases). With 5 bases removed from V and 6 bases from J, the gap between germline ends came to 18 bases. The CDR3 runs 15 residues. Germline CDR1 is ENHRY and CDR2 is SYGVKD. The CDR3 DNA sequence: TGTGCCATCAGTACGGACCGGGGTAATTCTGATACGCAGTATTTT. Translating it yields CAISTDRGNSDTQYF.

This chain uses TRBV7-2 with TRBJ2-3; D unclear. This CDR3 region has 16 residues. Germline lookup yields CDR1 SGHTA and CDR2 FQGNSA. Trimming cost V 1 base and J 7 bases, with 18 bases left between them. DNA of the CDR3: TGTGCCAGCAGCTTAGAGGGCTACCCCAACCGGTATACGCAGTATTTT. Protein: CASSLEGYPNRYTQYF.

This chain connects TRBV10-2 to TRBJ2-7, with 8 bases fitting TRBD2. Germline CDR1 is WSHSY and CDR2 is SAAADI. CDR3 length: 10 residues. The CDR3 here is CASGGYEQYF. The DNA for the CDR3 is TGCGCAAGCGGGGGCTACGAGCAGTACTTC.

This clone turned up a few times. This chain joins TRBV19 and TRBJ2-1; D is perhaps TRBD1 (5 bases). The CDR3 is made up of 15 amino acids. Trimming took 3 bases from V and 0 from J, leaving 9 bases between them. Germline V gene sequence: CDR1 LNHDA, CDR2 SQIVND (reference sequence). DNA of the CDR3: TGTGCCAGTAGTATCGGACAAAGCTCCTACAATGAGCAGTTCTTC. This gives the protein CASSIGQSSYNEQFF.

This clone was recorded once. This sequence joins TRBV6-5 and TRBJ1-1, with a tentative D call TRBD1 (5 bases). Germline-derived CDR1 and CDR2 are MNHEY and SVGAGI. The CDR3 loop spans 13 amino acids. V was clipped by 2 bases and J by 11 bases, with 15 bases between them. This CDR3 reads CASSYGQGLSAFF. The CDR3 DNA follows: TGTGCCAGCAGTTACGGGCAGGGCCTGTCGGCTTTCTTT.

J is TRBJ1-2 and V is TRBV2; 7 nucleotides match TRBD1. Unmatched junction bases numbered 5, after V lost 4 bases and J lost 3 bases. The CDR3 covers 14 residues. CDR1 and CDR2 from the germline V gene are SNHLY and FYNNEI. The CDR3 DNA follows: TGTGCCAGCAGTGCCGACAGGGTTGACTATGGCTACACCTTC. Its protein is CASSADRVDYGYTF.

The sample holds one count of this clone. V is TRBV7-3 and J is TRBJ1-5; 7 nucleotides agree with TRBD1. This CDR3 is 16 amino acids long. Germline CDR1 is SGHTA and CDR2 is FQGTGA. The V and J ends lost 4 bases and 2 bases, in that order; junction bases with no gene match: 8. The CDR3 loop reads CASSYPPQGGNQPQHF. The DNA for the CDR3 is TGTGCCAGCAGCTACCCCCCCCAGGGGGGCAATCAGCCCCAGCATTTT. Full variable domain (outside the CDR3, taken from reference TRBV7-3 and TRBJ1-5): GAGVSQTPSNKVTEKGKYVELRCDPISGHTALYWYRQSLGQGPEFLIYFQGTGAADDSGLPNDRFFAVRPEGSVSTLKIQRTERGDSAVYLCASSYPPQGGNQPQHFGDGTRLSIL.

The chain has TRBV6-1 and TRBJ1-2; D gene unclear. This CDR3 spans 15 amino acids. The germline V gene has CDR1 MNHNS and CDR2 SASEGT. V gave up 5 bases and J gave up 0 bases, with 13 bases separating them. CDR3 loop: CASSKTLSSNYGYTF. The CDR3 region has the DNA TGTGCCAGCAGTAAGACCCTCAGCTCTAACTATGGCTACACCTTC.

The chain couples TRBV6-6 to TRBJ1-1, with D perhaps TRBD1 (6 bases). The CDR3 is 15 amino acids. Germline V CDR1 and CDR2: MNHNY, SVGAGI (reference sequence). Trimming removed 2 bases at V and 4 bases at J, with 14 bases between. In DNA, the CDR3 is TGTGCCAGCAGTTACGGGCAACAGGGTCCCACTGAAGCTTTCTTT. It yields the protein CASSYGQQGPTEAFF.

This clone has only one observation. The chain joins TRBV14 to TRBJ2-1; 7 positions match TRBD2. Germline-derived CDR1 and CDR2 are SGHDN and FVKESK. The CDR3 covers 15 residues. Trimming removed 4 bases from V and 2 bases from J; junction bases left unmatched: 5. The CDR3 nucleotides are TGTGCCAGCAGCCGCGGGAGAGGTGCCTACAATGAGCAGTTCTTC. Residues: CASSRGRGAYNEQFF.

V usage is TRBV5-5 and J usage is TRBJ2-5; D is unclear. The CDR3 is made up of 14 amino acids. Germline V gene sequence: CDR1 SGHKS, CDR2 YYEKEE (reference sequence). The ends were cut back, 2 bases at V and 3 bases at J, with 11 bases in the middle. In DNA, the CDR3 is TGTGCCAGCAGCTTCTTGCAGTCTAAAGAGACCCAGTACTTC. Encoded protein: CASSFLQSKETQYF.

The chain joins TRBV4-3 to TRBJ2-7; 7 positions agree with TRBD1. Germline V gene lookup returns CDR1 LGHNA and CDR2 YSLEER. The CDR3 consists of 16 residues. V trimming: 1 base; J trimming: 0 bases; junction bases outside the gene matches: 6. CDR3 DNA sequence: TGCGCCAGCAGCCAAGTTGAGGACAGGAGCTCCTACGAGCAGTACTTC. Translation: CASSQVEDRSSYEQYF.

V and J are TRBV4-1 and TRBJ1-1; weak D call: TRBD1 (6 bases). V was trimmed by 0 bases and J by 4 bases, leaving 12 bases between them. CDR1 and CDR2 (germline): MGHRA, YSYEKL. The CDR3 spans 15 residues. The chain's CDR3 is CASSQEGYRVTEAFF. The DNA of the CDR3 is TGCGCCAGCAGCCAAGAGGGATACAGGGTCACTGAAGCTTTCTTT.

DNA for the CDR3: TGTGCCAGCAGTGAAGTCTTTAGGGCTATTCAAACAGATACGCAGTATTTT. Protein: CASSEVFRAIQTDTQYF. The chain is built from TRBV6-1 and TRBJ2-3, with D hard to call. Germline V gene lookup returns CDR1 MNHNS and CDR2 SASEGT. The CDR3 is made up of 17 amino acids. Trimming took 1 base from V and 3 from J, leaving 17 bases between them.

The CDR3 region is CASSQAGDRFSGEQYF. In DNA form, the CDR3 reads TGCGCCAGCAGCCAAGCAGGAGACAGATTCTCCGGCGAGCAGTACTTC. This chain links TRBV4-1 with TRBJ2-7; TRBD1 might be the D (5 bases). Per the germline V gene, CDR1 is MGHRA and CDR2 is YSYEKL. This CDR3 has 16 amino acids. V gave up 1 base and J gave up 6 bases, with 19 bases separating them.

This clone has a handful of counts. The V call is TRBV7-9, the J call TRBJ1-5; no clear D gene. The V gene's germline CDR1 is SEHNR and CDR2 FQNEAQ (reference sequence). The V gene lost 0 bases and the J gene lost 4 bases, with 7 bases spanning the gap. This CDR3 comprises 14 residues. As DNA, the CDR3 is TGTGCCAGCAGCTTAGCAGGGCGGAATCAGCCCCAGCATTTT. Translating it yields CASSLAGRNQPQHF.

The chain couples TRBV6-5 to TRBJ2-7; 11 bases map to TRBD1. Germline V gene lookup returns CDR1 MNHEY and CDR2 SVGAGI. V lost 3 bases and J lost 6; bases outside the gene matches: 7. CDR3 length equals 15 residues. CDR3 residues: CASSYTGTGGFEQYF. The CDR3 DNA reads TGTGCCAGCAGTTATACCGGGACAGGGGGGTTCGAGCAGTACTTC.

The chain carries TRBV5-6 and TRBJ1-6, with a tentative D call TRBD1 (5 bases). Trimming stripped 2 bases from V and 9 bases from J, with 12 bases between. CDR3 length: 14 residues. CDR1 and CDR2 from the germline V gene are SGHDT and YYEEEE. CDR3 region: CASSLEGPLSPLHF. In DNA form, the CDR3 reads TGTGCCAGCAGCTTAGAGGGGCCGCTTTCACCCCTCCACTTT.

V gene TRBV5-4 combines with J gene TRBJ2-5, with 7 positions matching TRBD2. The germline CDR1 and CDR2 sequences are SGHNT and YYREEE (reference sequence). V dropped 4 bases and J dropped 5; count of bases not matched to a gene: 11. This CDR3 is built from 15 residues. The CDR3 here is CASSVPGGPGETQYF. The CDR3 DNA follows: TGTGCCAGCAGCGTACCGGGGGGACCCGGGGAGACCCAGTACTTC.

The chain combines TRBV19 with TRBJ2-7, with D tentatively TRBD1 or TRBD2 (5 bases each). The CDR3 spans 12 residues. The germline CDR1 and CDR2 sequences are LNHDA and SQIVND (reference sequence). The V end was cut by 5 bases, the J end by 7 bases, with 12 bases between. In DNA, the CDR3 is TGTGCCAGTAGTGAGGGGTCCGGGGAGCAGTACTTC. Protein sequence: CASSEGSGEQYF.

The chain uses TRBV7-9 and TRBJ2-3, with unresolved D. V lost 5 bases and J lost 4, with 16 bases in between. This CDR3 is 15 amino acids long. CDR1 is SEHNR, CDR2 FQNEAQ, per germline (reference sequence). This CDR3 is CASSANTAKSDTQYF. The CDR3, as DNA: TGTGCCAGCAGCGCCAATACCGCCAAGTCAGATACGCAGTATTTT.

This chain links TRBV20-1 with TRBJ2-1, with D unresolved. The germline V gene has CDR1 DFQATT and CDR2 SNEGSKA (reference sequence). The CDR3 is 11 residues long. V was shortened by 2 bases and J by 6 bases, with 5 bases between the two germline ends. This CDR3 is CSARNLNEQFF. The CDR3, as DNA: TGCAGTGCTAGAAATCTCAATGAGCAGTTCTTC.

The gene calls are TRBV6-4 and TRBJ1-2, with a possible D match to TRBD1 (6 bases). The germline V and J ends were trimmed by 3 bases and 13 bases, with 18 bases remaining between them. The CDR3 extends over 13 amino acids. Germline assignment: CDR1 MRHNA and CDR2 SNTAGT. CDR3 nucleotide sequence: TGTGCCAGCAGTGAATTCCTGAGACAGGTTCTCACCTTC. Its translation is CASSEFLRQVLTF.

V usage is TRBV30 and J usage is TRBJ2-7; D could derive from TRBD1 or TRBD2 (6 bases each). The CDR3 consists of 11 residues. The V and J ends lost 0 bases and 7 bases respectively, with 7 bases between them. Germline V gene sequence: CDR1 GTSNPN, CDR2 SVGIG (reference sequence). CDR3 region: CAWSVGGEQYF. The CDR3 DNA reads TGTGCCTGGAGTGTAGGGGGGGAGCAGTACTTC.